The 3 T cell receptor beta chains presented below share a single source sample, sequenced in a study of blood T cells in healthy people across ages. The authors ran a second PCR of 7 to 11 cycles using a sample-barcoded 5' primer and a J-beta primer mix. TCRdb processed the 5' RACE reads anew with MiXCR; each CDR3 protein has one entry. Here the sample spans 850,000 to 950,000 distinct CDR3 sequences, around 30% being singletons. Sample: blood. All receptors come from an elderly woman in good health.

V is TRBV20-1 and J is TRBJ2-7, with D perhaps matching TRBD1 (6 bases). Per germline, CDR1 DFQATT and CDR2 SNEGSKA (reference sequence). Trimming removed 5 bases at V and 0 bases at J, with 8 bases between. The CDR3 is 12 amino acids. The CDR3 DNA sequence: TGCAGTGCTGACAGGAGCTCCTACGAGCAGTACTTC. As protein: CSADRSSYEQYF.

The chain joins TRBV7-9 to TRBJ2-5; maybe TRBD1 (5 bases). With the DNA end fitting TRBJ2-7 better, the J assignment may be wrong. This CDR3 has 13 amino acids. Looked up from germline, CDR1 is SEHNR and CDR2 is FQNEAQ (reference sequence). The CDR3 DNA reads as TGTGCCAGCAGCTTAAGTAAGGGGATCGAGCAGTACTTC. As protein: CASSLSKGIEQYF.

The chain is built from TRBV5-1 and TRBJ2-5; D possibly corresponds to TRBD2 (6 bases). Germline assignment: CDR1 SGHRS and CDR2 YFSETQ. This CDR3 has 15 residues. The ends were cut back, 0 bases at V and 2 bases at J, with 11 bases in the middle. The CDR3 region has the DNA TGCGCCAGCAGCTTGGCCGTTGGGGGGCAAGAGACCCAGTACTTC. Translating it yields CASSLAVGGQETQYF. The full variable domain, rest sourced from reference TRBV5-1 and TRBJ2-5, is KAGVTQTPRYLIKTRGQQVTLSCSPISGHRSVSWYQQTPGQGLQFLFEYFSETQRNKGNFPGRFSGRQFSNSRSEMNVSTLELGDSALYLCASSLAVGGQETQYFGPGTRLLVL.